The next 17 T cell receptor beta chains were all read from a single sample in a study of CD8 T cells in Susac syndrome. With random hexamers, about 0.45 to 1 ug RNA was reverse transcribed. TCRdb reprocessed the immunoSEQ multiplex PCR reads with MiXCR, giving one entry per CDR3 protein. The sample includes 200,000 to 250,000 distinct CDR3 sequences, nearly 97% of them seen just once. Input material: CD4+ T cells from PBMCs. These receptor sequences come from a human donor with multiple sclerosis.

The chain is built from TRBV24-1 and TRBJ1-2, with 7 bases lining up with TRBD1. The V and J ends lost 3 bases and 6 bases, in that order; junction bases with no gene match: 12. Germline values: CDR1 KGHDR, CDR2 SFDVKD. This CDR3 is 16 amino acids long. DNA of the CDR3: TGTGCCACCAGTGATGGGGGGACAGCGGACATCCATGGCTACACCTTC. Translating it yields CATSDGGTADIHGYTF.

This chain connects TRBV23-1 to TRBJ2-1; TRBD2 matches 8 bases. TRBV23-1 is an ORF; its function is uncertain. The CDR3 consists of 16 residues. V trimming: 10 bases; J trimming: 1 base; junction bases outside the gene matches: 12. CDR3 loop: CATNNREGGSYNEQFF. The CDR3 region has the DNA TGCGCCACCAACAACCGGGAGGGGGGGTCCTACAATGAGCAGTTCTTC.

The chain's CDR3 is CSARAPGVTEAFF. The CDR3 coding sequence is TGCAGTGCTAGAGCTCCAGGGGTCACTGAAGCTTTCTTT. The chain carries TRBV20-1 and TRBJ1-1, with D maybe TRBD1 (6 bases). This CDR3 has 13 amino acids. CDR1 DFQATT and CDR2 SNEGSKA come from the germline V gene (reference sequence). V was clipped by 1 base and J by 4 bases, with 10 bases between them.

CDR3 region: CASSQEDPGGAKNIQYF. The CDR3, as DNA: TGTGCCAGCAGTCAAGAAGACCCCGGGGGAGCCAAAAACATTCAGTACTTC. V and J are TRBV27 and TRBJ2-4; D might be TRBD2 (6 bases). Trimming took off 5 bases at V and 0 bases at J, with 17 bases between the two ends. Germline loops: CDR1 MNHEY, CDR2 SMNVEV (reference sequence). This CDR3 has 17 residues.

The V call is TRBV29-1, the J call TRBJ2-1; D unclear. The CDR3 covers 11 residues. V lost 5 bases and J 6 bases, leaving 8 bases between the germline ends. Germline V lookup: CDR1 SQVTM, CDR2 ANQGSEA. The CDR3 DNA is TGCAGCGTTTCAAGATCCAATGAGCAGTTCTTC. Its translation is CSVSRSNEQFF.

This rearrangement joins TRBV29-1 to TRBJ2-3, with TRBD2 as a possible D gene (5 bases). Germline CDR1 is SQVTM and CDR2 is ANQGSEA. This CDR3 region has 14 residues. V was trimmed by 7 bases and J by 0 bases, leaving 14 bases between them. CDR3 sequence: CSGGLAGSTDTQYF. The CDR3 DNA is TGCAGCGGTGGATTGGCGGGTAGCACAGATACGCAGTATTTT.

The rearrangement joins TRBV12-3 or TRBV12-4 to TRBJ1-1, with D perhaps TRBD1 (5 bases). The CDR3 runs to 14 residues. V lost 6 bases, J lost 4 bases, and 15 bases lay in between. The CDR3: CASRSTGTLTEAFF. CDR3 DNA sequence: TGTGCCAGCAGGTCCACCGGGACCCTCACTGAAGCTTTCTTT.

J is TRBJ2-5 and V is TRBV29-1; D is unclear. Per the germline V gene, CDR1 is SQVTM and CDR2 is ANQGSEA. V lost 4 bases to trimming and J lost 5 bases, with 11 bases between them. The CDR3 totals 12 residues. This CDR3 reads CSVVGVGETQYF. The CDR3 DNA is TGCAGCGTTGTTGGCGTCGGGGAGACCCAGTACTTC.

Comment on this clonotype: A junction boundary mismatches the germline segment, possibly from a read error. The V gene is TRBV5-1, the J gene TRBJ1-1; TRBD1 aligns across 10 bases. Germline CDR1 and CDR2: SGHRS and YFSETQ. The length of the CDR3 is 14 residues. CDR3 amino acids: CASSSRTGGTEAFF. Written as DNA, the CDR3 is TGTGCCAGCAGTTCGCGGACAGGGGGGACTGAAGCTTTCTTT.

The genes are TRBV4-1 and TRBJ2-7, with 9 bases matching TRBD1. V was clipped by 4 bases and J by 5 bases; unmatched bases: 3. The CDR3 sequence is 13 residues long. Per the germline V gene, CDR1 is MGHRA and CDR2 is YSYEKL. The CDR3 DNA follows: TGCGCCAGCAGCCTAAGGACAGGGGACGAGCAGTACTTC. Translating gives CASSLRTGDEQYF.

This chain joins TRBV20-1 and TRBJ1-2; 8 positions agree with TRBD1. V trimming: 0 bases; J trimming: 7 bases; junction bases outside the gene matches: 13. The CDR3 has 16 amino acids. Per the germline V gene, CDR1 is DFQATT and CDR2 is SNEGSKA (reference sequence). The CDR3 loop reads CSARDLKEETGAGYTF. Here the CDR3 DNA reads TGCAGTGCTAGAGATCTCAAAGAAGAGACAGGGGCTGGCTACACCTTC.

The CDR3 DNA reads TGTGCCAGCAGGGGACATACCCAAGAGACCCAGTACTTC. This gives the protein CASRGHTQETQYF. The V and J genes are TRBV12-3 or TRBV12-4 and TRBJ2-5, with a weak D call TRBD1 (6 bases). V was trimmed by 6 bases and J by 1 base, leaving 9 bases between them. This CDR3 has 13 residues.

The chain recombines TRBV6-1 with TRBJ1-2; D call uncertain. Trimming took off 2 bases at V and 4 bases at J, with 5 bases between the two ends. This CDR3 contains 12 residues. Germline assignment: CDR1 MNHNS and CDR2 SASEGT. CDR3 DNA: TGTGCCAGCAGTGAAACGTTCTATGGCTACACCTTC. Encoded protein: CASSETFYGYTF.

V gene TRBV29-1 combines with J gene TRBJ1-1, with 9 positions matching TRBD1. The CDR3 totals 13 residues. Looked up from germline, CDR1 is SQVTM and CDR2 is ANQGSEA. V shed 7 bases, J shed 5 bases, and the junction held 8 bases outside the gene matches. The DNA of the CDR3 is TGCAGCGCGGACAGGGGTCGGATGACTGAAGCTTTCTTT. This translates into CSADRGRMTEAFF.

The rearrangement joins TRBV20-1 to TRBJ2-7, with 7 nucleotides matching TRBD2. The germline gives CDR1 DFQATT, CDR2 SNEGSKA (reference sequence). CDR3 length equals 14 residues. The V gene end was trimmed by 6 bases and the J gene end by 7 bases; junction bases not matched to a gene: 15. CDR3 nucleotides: TGCAGTGCCTCAAAGCCGGCGGGAGCGGGAGAGCAGTACTTC. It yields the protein CSASKPAGAGEQYF.

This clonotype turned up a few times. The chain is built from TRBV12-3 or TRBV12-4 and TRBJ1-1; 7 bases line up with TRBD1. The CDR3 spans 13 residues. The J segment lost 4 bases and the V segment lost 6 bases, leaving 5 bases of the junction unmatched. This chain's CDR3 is CASRPTGSTEAFF. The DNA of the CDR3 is TGTGCCAGCAGGCCGACAGGGTCCACTGAAGCTTTCTTT.

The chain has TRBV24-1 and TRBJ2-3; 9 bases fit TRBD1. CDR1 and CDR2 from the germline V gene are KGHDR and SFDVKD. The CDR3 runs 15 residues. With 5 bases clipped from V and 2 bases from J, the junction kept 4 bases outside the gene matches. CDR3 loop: CATSATGGFTDTQYF. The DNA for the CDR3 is TGTGCCACCAGTGCAACAGGGGGCTTCACAGATACGCAGTATTTT.